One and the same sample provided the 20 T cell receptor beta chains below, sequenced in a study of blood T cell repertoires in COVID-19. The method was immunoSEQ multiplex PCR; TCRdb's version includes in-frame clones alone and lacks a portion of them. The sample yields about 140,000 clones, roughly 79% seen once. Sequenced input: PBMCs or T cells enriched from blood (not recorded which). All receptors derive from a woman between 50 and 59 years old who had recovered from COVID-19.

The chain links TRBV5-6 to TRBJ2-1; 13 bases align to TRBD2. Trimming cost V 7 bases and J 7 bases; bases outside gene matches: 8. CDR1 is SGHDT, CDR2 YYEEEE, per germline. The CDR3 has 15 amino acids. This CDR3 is CASWELAGGFNEQFF. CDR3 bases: TGTGCCAGCTGGGAACTAGCGGGGGGGTTTAATGAGCAGTTCTTC.

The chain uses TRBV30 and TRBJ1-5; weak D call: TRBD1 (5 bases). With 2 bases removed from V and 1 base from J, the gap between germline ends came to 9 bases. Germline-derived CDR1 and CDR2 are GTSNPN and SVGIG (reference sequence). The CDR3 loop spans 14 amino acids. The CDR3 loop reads CAWSSGLSNQPQHF. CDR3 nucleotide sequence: TGTGCCTGGAGTTCGGGACTGAGCAATCAGCCCCAGCATTTT.

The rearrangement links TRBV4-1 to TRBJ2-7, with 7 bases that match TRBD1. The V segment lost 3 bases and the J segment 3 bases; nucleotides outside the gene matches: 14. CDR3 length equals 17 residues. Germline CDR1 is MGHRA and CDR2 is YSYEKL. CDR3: CASSHLIGTAESYEQYF. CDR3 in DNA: TGCGCCAGCAGCCATCTAATCGGGACAGCGGAAAGCTACGAGCAGTACTTC.

CDR3 sequence reads: CATSSQPQHF. The DNA of the CDR3 is TGTGCCACCTCCAGTCAGCCCCAGCATTTT. V gene TRBV28 combines with J gene TRBJ1-5; D is unresolved. V was cut by 10 bases and J by 6 bases, with 7 bases left in between. The CDR3 runs to 10 residues. Germline V gene lookup returns CDR1 MDHEN and CDR2 SYDVKM. The full variable domain, rest sourced from reference TRBV28 and TRBJ1-5, is DVKVTQSSRYLVKRTGEKVFLECVQDMDHENMFWYRQDPGLGLRLIYFSYDVKMKEKGDIPEGYSVSREKKERFSLILESASTNQTSMYLCATSSQPQHFGDGTRLSIL.

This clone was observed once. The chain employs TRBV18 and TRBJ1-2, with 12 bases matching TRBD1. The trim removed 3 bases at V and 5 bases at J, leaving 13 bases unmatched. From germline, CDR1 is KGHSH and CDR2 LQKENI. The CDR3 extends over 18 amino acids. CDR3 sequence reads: CASSPPGQGAQLRYGYTF. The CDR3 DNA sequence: TGTGCCAGCTCACCCCCGGGACAGGGGGCTCAACTTCGTTATGGCTACACCTTC. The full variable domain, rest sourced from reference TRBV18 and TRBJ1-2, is NAGVMQNPRHLVRRRGQEARLRCSPMKGHSHVYWYRQLPEEGLKFMVYLQKENIIDESGMPKERFSAEFPKEGPSILRIQQVVRGDSAAYFCASSPPGQGAQLRYGYTFGSGTRLTVV.

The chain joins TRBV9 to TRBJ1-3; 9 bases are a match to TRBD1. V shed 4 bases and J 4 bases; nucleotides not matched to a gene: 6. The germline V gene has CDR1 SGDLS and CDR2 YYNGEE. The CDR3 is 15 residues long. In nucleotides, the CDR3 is TGTGCCAGCAGCTCCGAGGGGACAGGGGGAAACACCATATATTTT. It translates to CASSSEGTGGNTIYF.

The DNA for the CDR3 is TGTGCCAGCAGTTTATCGTGGGGAGATCAGCCCCAGCATTTT. Protein product: CASSLSWGDQPQHF. The V and J genes are TRBV27 and TRBJ1-5, with D unclear. V lost 0 bases to trimming and J lost 5 bases, with 8 bases between them. Germline loops: CDR1 MNHEY, CDR2 SMNVEV (reference sequence). This CDR3 comprises 14 residues.

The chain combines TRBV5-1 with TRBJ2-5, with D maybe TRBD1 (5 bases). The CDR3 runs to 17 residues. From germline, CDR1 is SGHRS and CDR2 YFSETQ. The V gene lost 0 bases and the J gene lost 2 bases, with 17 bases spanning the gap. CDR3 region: CASSLAMRQPIQETQYF. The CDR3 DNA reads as TGCGCCAGCAGCTTGGCCATGAGACAGCCGATTCAAGAGACCCAGTACTTC.

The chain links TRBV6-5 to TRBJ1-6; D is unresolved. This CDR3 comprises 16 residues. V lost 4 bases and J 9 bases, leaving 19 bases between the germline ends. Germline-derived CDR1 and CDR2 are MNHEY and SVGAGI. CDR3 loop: CASSSPLISRGSPLHF. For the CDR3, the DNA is TGTGCCAGCAGTTCCCCCCTAATCAGTAGAGGTTCACCCCTCCACTTT.

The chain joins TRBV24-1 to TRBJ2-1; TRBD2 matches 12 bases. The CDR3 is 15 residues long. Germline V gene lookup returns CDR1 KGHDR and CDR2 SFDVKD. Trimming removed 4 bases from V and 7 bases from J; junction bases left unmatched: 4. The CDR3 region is CATSEWTSGKNEQFF. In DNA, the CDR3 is TGTGCCACCAGTGAGTGGACTAGCGGGAAAAATGAGCAGTTCTTC.

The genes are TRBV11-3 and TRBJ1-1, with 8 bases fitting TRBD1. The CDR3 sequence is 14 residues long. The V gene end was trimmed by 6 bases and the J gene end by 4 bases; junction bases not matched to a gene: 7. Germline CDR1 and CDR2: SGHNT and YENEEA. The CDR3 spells CASSYRRGPTEAFF. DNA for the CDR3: TGTGCCAGCAGTTACCGCAGGGGGCCCACTGAAGCTTTCTTT.

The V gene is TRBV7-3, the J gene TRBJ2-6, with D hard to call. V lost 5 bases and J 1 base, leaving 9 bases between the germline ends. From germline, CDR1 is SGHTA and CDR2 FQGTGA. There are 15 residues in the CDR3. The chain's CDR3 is CASSLYESGANVLTF. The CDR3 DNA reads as TGTGCCAGCAGCCTCTATGAATCTGGGGCCAACGTCCTGACTTTC.

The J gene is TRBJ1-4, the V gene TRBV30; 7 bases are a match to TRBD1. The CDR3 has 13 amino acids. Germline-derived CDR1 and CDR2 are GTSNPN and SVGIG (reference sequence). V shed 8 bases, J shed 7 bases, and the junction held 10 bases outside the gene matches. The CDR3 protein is CAGKTGTGEKLFF. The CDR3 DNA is TGTGCCGGAAAGACAGGGACGGGTGAAAAACTGTTTTTT.

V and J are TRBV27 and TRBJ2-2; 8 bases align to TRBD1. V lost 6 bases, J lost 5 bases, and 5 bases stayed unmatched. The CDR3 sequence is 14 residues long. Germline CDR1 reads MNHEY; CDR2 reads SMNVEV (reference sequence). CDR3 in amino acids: CASRTGAGTGELFF. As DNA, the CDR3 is TGTGCCAGCAGGACAGGGGCGGGGACCGGGGAGCTGTTTTTT.

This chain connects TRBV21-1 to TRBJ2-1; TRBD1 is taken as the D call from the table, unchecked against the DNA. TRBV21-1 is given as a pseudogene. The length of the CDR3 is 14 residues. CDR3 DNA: TGTGCCAGCAGCAAAGAGGACAGGGGGAATGAGCAGTTCTTC. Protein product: CASSKEDRGNEQFF.

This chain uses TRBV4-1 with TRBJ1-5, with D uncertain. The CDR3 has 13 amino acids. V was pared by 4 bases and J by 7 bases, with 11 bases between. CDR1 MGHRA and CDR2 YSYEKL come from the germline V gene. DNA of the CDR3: TGCGCCAGCAGCCCCCATTTAGAGCAGCCCCAGCATTTT. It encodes CASSPHLEQPQHF.

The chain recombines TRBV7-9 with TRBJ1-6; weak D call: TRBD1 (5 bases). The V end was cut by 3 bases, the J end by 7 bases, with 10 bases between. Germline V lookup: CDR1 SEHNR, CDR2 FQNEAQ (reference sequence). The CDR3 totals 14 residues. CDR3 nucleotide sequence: TGTGCCAGCAGCTTCGGCAGGGAAAATTCACCCCTCCACTTT. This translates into CASSFGRENSPLHF. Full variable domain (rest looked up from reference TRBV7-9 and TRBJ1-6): DTGVSQNPRHKITKRGQNVTFRCDPISEHNRLYWYRQTLGQGPEFLTYFQNEAQLEKSRLLSDRFSAERPKGSFSTLEIQRTEQGDSAMYLCASSFGRENSPLHFGNGTRLTVT.

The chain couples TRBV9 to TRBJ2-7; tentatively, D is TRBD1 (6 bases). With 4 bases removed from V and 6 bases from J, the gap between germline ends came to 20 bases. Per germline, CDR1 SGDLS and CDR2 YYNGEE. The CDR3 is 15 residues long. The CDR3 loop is CASSPRTGTFLEQYF. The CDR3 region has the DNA TGTGCCAGCAGCCCACGCACCGGGACATTCCTCGAGCAGTACTTC.

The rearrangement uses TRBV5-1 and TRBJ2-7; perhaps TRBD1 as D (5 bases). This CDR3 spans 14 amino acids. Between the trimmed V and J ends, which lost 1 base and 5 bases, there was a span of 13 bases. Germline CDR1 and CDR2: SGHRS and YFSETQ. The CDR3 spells CASSLIPRVDEQYF. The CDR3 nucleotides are TGCGCCAGCAGCTTGATCCCCAGGGTGGACGAGCAGTACTTC.

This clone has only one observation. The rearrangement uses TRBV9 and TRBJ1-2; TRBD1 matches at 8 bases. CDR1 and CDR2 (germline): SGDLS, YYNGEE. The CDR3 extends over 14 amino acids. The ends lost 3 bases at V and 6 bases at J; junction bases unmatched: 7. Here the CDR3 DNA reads TGTGCCAGCAGCGAGGGGACAGGTTTGAATGGCTACACCTTC. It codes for CASSEGTGLNGYTF.